This TCR beta chain was retrieved from a study of blood T cell repertoires in COVID-19 (dated by TCRdb to the early 2020s). Looking at the study overall: Collaborator samples came from the United States, Italy and Spain and covered acute and convalescent phases of COVID-19. Deeply sampled blood TCRbeta repertoires from subjects exposed to, actively infected with, or recovered from COVID-19 were included in the dataset. Nearly every sample came with metadata listing a de-identified subject ID, COVID-19 status, age in years and sex. The material from the prospective study consisted of cDNA or gDNA derived from T cells, B-cell-depleted T cells, or PBMCs. The samples were drawn from two sources: the first 160 participants of the ongoing ImmuneRACE study, and 1,254 subjects contributed by 6 global collaborators. Where available, HLA class I and class II types were obtained from metadata supplied by the sample provider rather than from assay-based typing. A freely available public database, intended as a resource for researchers studying the immune response to SARS-CoV-2, is where the repertoires were released.

Including the terminal cysteine and phenylalanine, the CDR3 comprises 13 residues. Only the CDR3 part of the read is kept: 39 bases, read in frame from the first base. V was cut back by 4 bases and J by 4 bases, leaving a gap of 11 bases between them. The CDR1 and CDR2 encoded by the germline V gene are SGHRS and YFSETQ. A remark on this clone: Its specific antigen is unknown. No qualities accompany the bases; no much larger clone lies one base away.

TCRbeta CDR3 regions were amplified from genomic DNA by means of the immunoSEQ Assay, a bias-controlled multiplex PCR. The original methods were these. Nucleated cell counts per sample were estimated from amplification of reference gene primers within the assay. Sequence reads were collapsed and filtered to measure the absolute abundance of every unique TCRbeta CDR3 rearrangement. For each sample, productive Simpson clonality was calculated as the square root of Simpson's diversity index across productive rearrangements. The table comes from immuneACCESS by way of TCRdb, which keeps in-frame sequences with V and J called. Part of the clones is missing from these tables; in studies checked, under half for an unresolved V gene and the rest for unknown reasons. V, J and clone size are taken as reported in that table, and D and trimming were inferred from the DNA itself. The sample table shows 310,000 or so clones, and around 85% are seen once. Roughly 6.2% of the sample is taken by the ten largest.

Participants in the prospective study were enrolled through a virtual design, were aged roughly 18 to 95 years, and lived in approximately 25 United States geographic areas. In the prospective study, participants were assigned to cohorts based on the clinical history participants reported in a screening survey and a study questionnaire. Recovered participants in ImmuneRACE Cohort 3 were defined by two consecutive negative NP/OP PCR tests, clearance by a healthcare professional, or resolution of symptoms. Each participant in the prospective study had whole blood, serum and a nasopharyngeal or oropharyngeal swab collected by mobile phlebotomists. Prospective study participants could optionally give additional blood draws and questionnaires over an approximately 2-month period. Prospective study blood samples were shipped either frozen or at room temperature before DNA extraction. Beyond this particular receptor, the publication reports: The amount of clinical and demographic metadata varied by source and participant and was provided uncurated.

The sample taken for sequencing was PBMCs or T cells enriched from blood (not recorded which). The clonotype comes from a woman aged 40 to 50 who had recovered from COVID-19. This sequence uses TRBV5-1 and TRBJ2-5; a weak D assignment points to TRBD1 (5 bases agree). CDR3 region: CASSDQGRETQYF. The nucleotides read TGCGCCAGCAGCGATCAGGGTCGAGAGACCCAGTACTTC.